The clone carrying this T cell receptor beta chain was seen ten or more times. Healthy Caucasian individuals made up all the donors. The data stem from a study of identical twins. The CDR3 has 15 residues. The V and J ends lost 5 bases and 7 bases respectively, with 20 bases between them. Germline-derived CDR1 and CDR2 are SGHTA and FQGNSA. It was template switching that added a universal primer site, and there were unique molecular identifiers on the cDNA. TCRdb passed the 5' RACE reads through MiXCR, listing each CDR3 protein once. The data contain 310,000 or so distinct CDR3 sequences, 8% to 9% of them singletons. The sample was also linked to a second study, of yellow fever vaccine responses in identical twins. In that study: On the reported evidence, twins' vaccine T cell responses seemed partly convergent and partly personalized.

The source material was memory (CD45RO+) T cells sorted from blood. This sequence was found in a woman between 18 and 29 years old in good health. This chain uses TRBV7-2 with TRBJ1-2; D is unclear. The DNA of the CDR3 is TGTGCCAGCAGCCCACCGGCGCGGGCAGCGGGTGGCTACACCTTC. The encoded protein is CASSPPARAAGGYTF.